The 3 T cell receptor beta chains presented below share a single source sample, sequenced in a study of blood T cell repertoires in COVID-19. Method: immunoSEQ multiplex PCR; TCRdb's copy keeps in-frame clones and lacks some. The repertoire holds 250,000 or so clones, with 65% to 85% as singletons. Source material: PBMCs or T cells enriched from blood (not recorded which). These receptors were obtained from a man over 45 who had recovered from COVID-19.

The chain is built from TRBV30 and TRBJ1-2; no clear D. This CDR3 spans 11 amino acids. Germline V lookup: CDR1 GTSNPN, CDR2 SVGIG (reference sequence). The V end was cut by 2 bases, the J end by 6 bases, with 7 bases between. The CDR3 DNA is TGTGCCTGGAGTCGCGCGCATGGCTACACCTTC. Protein product: CAWSRAHGYTF.

This chain uses TRBV5-6 with TRBJ1-5; 9 bases agree with TRBD1. This CDR3 is 16 amino acids long. Germline CDR1 SGHDT, CDR2 YYEEEE. With 4 bases clipped from V and 5 bases from J, the junction kept 10 bases outside the gene matches. For the CDR3, the DNA is TGTGCCAGCAGCCCGTCCGGGACAGGGACCCATCAGCCCCAGCATTTT. Amino acids: CASSPSGTGTHQPQHF. Full variable domain (missing parts from reference TRBV5-6 and TRBJ1-5): DAGVTQSPTHLIKTRGQQVTLRCSPKSGHDTVSWYQQALGQGPQFIFQYYEEEERQRGNFPDRFSGHQFPNYSSELNVNALLLGDSALYLCASSPSGTGTHQPQHFGDGTRLSIL.

The chain carries TRBV5-8 and TRBJ1-4; the match to TRBD1 covers 10 bases. Germline values: CDR1 SGHTS, CDR2 YDEGEE. The CDR3 has 17 amino acids. V gave up 2 bases and J gave up 2 bases; unmatched junction bases: 6. The CDR3: CASSFPGQGLTNEKLFF. The DNA of the CDR3 is TGTGCCAGCAGCTTTCCGGGACAGGGGCTTACTAATGAAAAACTGTTTTTT.